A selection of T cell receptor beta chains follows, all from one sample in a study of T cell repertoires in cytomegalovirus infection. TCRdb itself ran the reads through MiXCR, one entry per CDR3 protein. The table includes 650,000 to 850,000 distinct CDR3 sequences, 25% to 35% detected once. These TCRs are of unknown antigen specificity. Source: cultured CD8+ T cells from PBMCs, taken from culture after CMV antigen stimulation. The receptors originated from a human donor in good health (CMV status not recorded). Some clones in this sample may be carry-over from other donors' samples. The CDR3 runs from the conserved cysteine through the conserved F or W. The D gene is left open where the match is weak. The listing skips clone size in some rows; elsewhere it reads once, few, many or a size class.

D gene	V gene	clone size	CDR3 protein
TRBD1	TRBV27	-	CASSPRQGTETQYF
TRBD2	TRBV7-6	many	CASSLTGPGLAGQNEQFF
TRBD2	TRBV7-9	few	CASSLVLAGDSTDTQYF
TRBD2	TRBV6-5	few	CASSYDKTSGDTGELFF
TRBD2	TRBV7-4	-	CASSPEWASGSSYNEQFF
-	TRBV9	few	CASSVAAGYYGYTF
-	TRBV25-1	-	CASSEYIGEKLFF
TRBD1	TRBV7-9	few	CASSGGVRYGQGREGSYEQYF
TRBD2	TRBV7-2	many	CASSLEASGGYNEQFF
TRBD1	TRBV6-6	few	CASSRNDRVEVYEQYF